This TCR beta chain originates from a study of cytomegalovirus exposure and HLA in healthy donors (dated 2017 in TCRdb). In the study overall: A later analysis indicated that the 120 or so validation repertoires were generated on the platform also employed for the approximately 690 repertoires of the first cohort. The study was designed to test whether signatures of past pathogen exposure could be identified by cataloging public T cell receptors. Besides the first cohort of approximately 670 subjects, a separate validation cohort made up of 90 to 150 different subjects was used. High-throughput TCR immunosequencing, statistical association of individual TCRs with disease status, and machine learning were combined to predict cytomegalovirus infection status. What the work shows at the level of the full study, not this receptor alone: Of the cluster scores, roughly 95% were above 0 in a later analysis, which found that TCRs clustered in the first cohort also tended to co-occur in the 95 to 150 validation repertoires. The authors suggested that the approach could potentially be generalized to other disease states and immunological phenotypes. Most TCR sequences were observed very rarely across donors, whereas some public TCRs were present in many individuals. The validation cohort had no HLA typing available for a later analysis, so co-occurrence within that cohort was assessed over all 130 or so repertoires. The study listed over 150 TCR beta chains as associated with cytomegalovirus. Cytomegalovirus status was reported to be diagnosed by the classifier with high specificity and sensitivity in both the original and validation cohorts. In vitro tests confirmed that three of the cytomegalovirus-associated TCR beta chains recognize cytomegalovirus antigens.

Donors formed part of the validation cohort, which comprised about 130 subjects and was distinct from the first cohort of 666 subjects. In the case of this clone: Its antigen is not yet known. It has no much larger one-base neighbor in the sample; base qualities were not kept.

Looking up the germline V gene yields CDR1 LGHNA and CDR2 YSLEER. The CDR3, from cysteine to phenylalanine, totals 17 residues. Only the CDR3 region is kept as DNA, spanning 51 bases read in frame from base 1. Germline trimming: 1 base from V, 5 bases from J; junction bases outside gene matches: 8. The protocol used for the library was the immunoSEQ multiplex PCR assay. The original methods were these. To diagnose cytomegalovirus status from the catalog of TCR beta chain sequences, a statistical classification framework was built. The clones in this table, taken by TCRdb from immuneACCESS, are in-frame only. Not every clone is retained; where verified, under half of the shortfall comes from an unresolved V gene, and the cause of the rest is unknown. The V and J calls and clone size come from that table; D and trimming were worked out from the DNA. The sample table records some 140,000 clones; around nine tenths of these occur just once. The biggest ten clones account for about a fifth of the sample.

The origin of this receptor is a man younger than 30 in good health and CMV-seropositive. Sequencing was carried out using PBMCs. The chain uses TRBV4-3 and TRBJ2-2; TRBD1 fits 9 bases in the junction. CDR3 protein: CASSQATTGGLTGELFF. The base sequence is TGCGCCAGCAGCCAAGCAACTACAGGGGGCCTTACCGGGGAGCTGTTTTTT.